This T cell receptor (beta chain) was recorded in a study of blood T cell repertoires in COVID-19. Study as a whole: PBMCs, B-cell-depleted T cells, or T cells provided the cDNA or gDNA that made up the material.

The assay was immunoSEQ multiplex PCR, and TCRdb's table has in-frame clones only and misses some. Of 150,000 to 200,000 clones listed, 80% to 85% are singletons. V shed 4 bases, J shed 3 bases, and the junction held 3 bases outside the gene matches. The germline V gene has CDR1 SGHRS and CDR2 YFSETQ. The length of the CDR3 is 13 residues. The chain recombines TRBV5-1 with TRBJ2-7; 8 bases are shared with TRBD1. Sequencing was performed on peripheral blood. This TCR was recovered from a human donor with acute or convalescent COVID-19. The donor label of this sample is uncertain. The CDR3 loop reads CASSVGTGYEQYF. In DNA form, the CDR3 reads TGCGCCAGCAGCGTGGGGACAGGCTACGAGCAGTACTTC.